This T cell receptor (beta chain) derives from a study of blood T cells in healthy people across ages. It was with a sample-barcoded 5' primer and a J-beta primer mix that a second PCR of roughly 6 to 11 cycles was run. One entry per CDR3 protein results from TCRdb running MiXCR on the 5' RACE reads. The repertoire holds about 1.7 million distinct CDR3 sequences, roughly 28% seen once, with 7.7% in the top ten. Regarding the study as a whole: Because sorting was not performed, PBMCs prevented conclusive naive versus antigen-experienced comparison.

Concerning this clonotype itself: Its antigen is undetermined.

In germline, CDR1 is SGHRS, CDR2 YFSETQ. The CDR3 spans 14 residues. V was clipped by 1 base and J by 5 bases, with 11 bases between them. The clonotype originates from a woman under 40 in good health. Sequencing was carried out using blood. The chain combines TRBV5-1 with TRBJ2-3; no reliable D call. CDR3 DNA sequence: TGCGCCAGCAGCTTGTTCCAGCCCGAAGATACGCAGTATTTT. It codes for CASSLFQPEDTQYF.